This TCR beta chain derives from a study of blood T cells in healthy people across ages. The V end was cut by 4 bases, the J end by 2 bases, with 9 bases between. CDR1 is MNHEY and CDR2 is SMNVEV in the germline V gene (reference sequence). The CDR3 is 15 residues long. Primed by a sample-barcoded 5' primer and a J-beta primer mix, a second PCR proceeded for 7 to 11 cycles. Each cDNA molecule carried a tag from a template-switch adaptor that contained 12 random nucleotides. MiXCR, applied by TCRdb to the 5' RACE reads, yields one record per CDR3 protein. The sample shows nearly 800,000 distinct CDR3 sequences, more than 55% of them seen only once.

This chain uses TRBV27 with TRBJ2-6; a possible D gene is TRBD2 (5 bases). Specimen: blood. The sequence came from a middle-aged man in good health. CDR3 protein: CASSSRRTGANVLTF. The CDR3 DNA is TGTGCCAGCAGTTCCAGGAGGACTGGGGCCAACGTCCTGACTTTC.